The 26 T cell receptor beta chains below were found in one sample sequenced in a study of identical twins. TCRdb independently ran MiXCR on the 5' RACE reads; one entry per CDR3 protein. The sample records fewer than 250,000 distinct CDR3 sequences, approximately 7% being singletons. These records were also assigned to another study, of yellow fever vaccine responses in identical twins.

The sequenced sample consisted of memory (CD45RO+) T cells sorted from blood. The receptors stem from a woman between 18 and 29 years old in good health.

This clonotype was counted a few times. The V call is TRBV5-1, the J call TRBJ1-1, with a possible D match to TRBD1 (5 bases). Per the germline V gene, CDR1 is SGHRS and CDR2 is YFSETQ. The CDR3 extends over 17 amino acids. V was clipped by 0 bases and J by 0 bases, with 15 bases between them. The CDR3 DNA reads as TGCGCCAGCAGCTTGGGCCAACACGGGGCCCTGAACACTGAAGCTTTCTTT. It is translated as CASSLGQHGALNTEAFF.

This clonotype was counted a few times. The rearrangement links TRBV28 to TRBJ2-4; a weak D match, TRBD2 (6 bases). Germline values: CDR1 MDHEN, CDR2 SYDVKM. Trimming removed 8 bases from V and 0 bases from J, with 14 bases in between. There are 15 residues in the CDR3. The CDR3 is CASSDGGLAKNIQYF. The CDR3 DNA reads as TGTGCCAGCTCGGACGGGGGACTAGCCAAAAACATTCAGTACTTC.

This clonotype was seen more than once but under ten times. This rearrangement joins TRBV20-1 to TRBJ1-1, with D possibly being TRBD1 (5 bases). Trimming took off 5 bases at V and 3 bases at J, with 28 bases between the two ends. Germline CDR1 and CDR2: DFQATT and SNEGSKA (reference sequence). The CDR3 sequence is 18 residues long. This chain's CDR3 is CSAVPSGTIEGADTEAFF. The CDR3 nucleotides read TGCAGTGCTGTACCCTCCGGGACGATAGAAGGGGCGGACACTGAAGCTTTCTTT.

This clonotype has a handful of counts. This chain links TRBV4-1 with TRBJ2-5, with D possibly matching TRBD2 (6 bases). Germline CDR1 and CDR2: MGHRA and YSYEKL. V lost 4 bases and J 4 bases, leaving 16 bases between the germline ends. The CDR3 sequence is 15 residues long. The CDR3 is CASSRDSDGLETQYF. The CDR3 region has the DNA TGCGCCAGCAGCCGGGACTCCGATGGGTTAGAGACCCAGTACTTC.

Only a few counts were recorded for this clonotype. V usage is TRBV2 and J usage is TRBJ2-7, with 8 positions matching TRBD1. From germline, CDR1 is SNHLY and CDR2 FYNNEI. The trim removed 6 bases at V and 3 bases at J, leaving 4 bases unmatched. The CDR3 sequence is 13 residues long. CDR3: CASRWDRSYEQYF. As DNA, the CDR3 is TGTGCCAGCAGGTGGGACAGGAGCTACGAGCAGTACTTC. Looking up the rest from reference TRBV2 and TRBJ2-7 gives the full variable domain: EPEVTQTPSHQVTQMGQEVILRCVPISNHLYFYWYRQILGQKVEFLVSFYNNEISEKSEIFDDQFSVERPDGSNFTLKIRSTKLEDSAMYFCASRWDRSYEQYFGPGTRLTVT.

V is TRBV5-1 and J is TRBJ1-1, with D unclear. The V gene's germline CDR1 is SGHRS and CDR2 YFSETQ. The V gene lost 7 bases and the J gene lost 3 bases, with 16 bases spanning the gap. This CDR3 has 14 amino acids. The CDR3 is CASVGSGGDTEAFF. CDR3 sequence (DNA): TGCGCCAGCGTAGGATCCGGCGGAGACACTGAAGCTTTCTTT.

This clonotype was found a few times. The rearrangement joins TRBV28 to TRBJ2-3, with TRBD1 matching 9 bases. J lost 5 bases, V lost 9 bases, and 9 bases had no gene match. From germline, CDR1 is MDHEN and CDR2 SYDVKM. This CDR3 is 14 amino acids long. CDR3 sequence reads: CASSKTGGLDTQYF. Written as DNA, the CDR3 is TGTGCCAGTTCAAAAACAGGGGGCTTAGATACGCAGTATTTT.

This clonotype was seen only a few times. CDR3: CASSLQGIANEKLFF. CDR3 DNA sequence: TGCGCCAGCAGCTTGCAGGGGATAGCTAATGAAAAACTGTTTTTT. This chain connects TRBV5-1 to TRBJ1-4, with a weak D call TRBD1 (6 bases). This CDR3 contains 15 residues. V lost 1 base and J 3 bases, leaving 10 bases between the germline ends. Germline lookup yields CDR1 SGHRS and CDR2 YFSETQ.

This clonotype was observed a handful of times. The CDR3 DNA follows: TGTGCCAGCAGTTTAAAGTACGTCGGCTACGAGCAGTACTTC. The encoded protein is CASSLKYVGYEQYF. The rearrangement joins TRBV28 to TRBJ2-7; no reliable D call. Germline-derived CDR1 and CDR2 are MDHEN and SYDVKM. Trimming stripped 2 bases from V and 3 bases from J, with 11 bases between. This CDR3 is 14 amino acids long.

This clonotype occurred a few times. The CDR3 DNA sequence: TGTGCCAGCAGCCAAGTGCGTCTTTCGGGGTACGATGAGCAGTTCTTC. Its protein is CASSQVRLSGYDEQFF. The V gene is TRBV3-1, the J gene TRBJ2-1; tentatively, D is TRBD2 (5 bases). The ends were cut back, 1 base at V and 8 bases at J, with 18 bases in the middle. CDR1 is LGHDT and CDR2 is YNNKEL in the germline V gene (reference sequence). The CDR3 is 16 residues long.

The table lists this clonotype with many counts. This chain joins TRBV5-1 and TRBJ2-7; D remains ambiguous. Germline CDR1 and CDR2: SGHRS and YFSETQ. The CDR3 runs 12 residues. The ends were cut back, 0 bases at V and 6 bases at J, with 7 bases in the middle. CDR3 sequence: CASSLEFSEQYF. The CDR3 DNA is TGCGCCAGCAGCTTGGAATTCAGCGAGCAGTACTTC.

This rearrangement joins TRBV6-2 or TRBV6-3 to TRBJ2-1; TRBD2 aligns across 9 bases. Germline V lookup: CDR1 MNHEY, CDR2 SVGEGT. This CDR3 contains 15 residues. V lost 6 bases to trimming and J lost 4 bases; unmatched junction nucleotides: 7. For the CDR3, the DNA is TGTGCCAGCAGCCCAGACCTAGCGGGGTACAATGAGCAGTTCTTC. Its translation: CASSPDLAGYNEQFF.

This clonotype was observed many times. This rearrangement joins TRBV25-1 to TRBJ2-7, with a tentative D call TRBD2 (6 bases). V lost 4 bases and J lost 1, with 14 bases in between. CDR3 length equals 15 residues. Per germline, CDR1 MGHDK and CDR2 SYGVNS. The CDR3 DNA reads TGTGCCAGCAGTGGGCCCGGGGGTACGTCCTACGAGCAGTACTTC. It translates to CASSGPGGTSYEQYF.

The rearrangement joins TRBV20-1 to TRBJ2-7; no definite D call. V shed 6 bases and J shed 4 bases, with 16 bases lying between them. Germline loops: CDR1 DFQATT, CDR2 SNEGSKA (reference sequence). The CDR3 totals 13 residues. CDR3 nucleotides: TGCAGTGCCCTCCCCGGAATGGGGTACGAGCAGTACTTC. Translating gives CSALPGMGYEQYF.

In this sample, this clonotype turned up many times. The V gene is TRBV20-1, the J gene TRBJ2-1, with 8 bases lining up with TRBD2. Germline V lookup: CDR1 DFQATT, CDR2 SNEGSKA (reference sequence). The CDR3 spans 15 residues. Trimming cost V 1 base and J 6 bases; bases outside gene matches: 8. The CDR3 protein is CSARGLAWYFNEQFF. The CDR3 nucleotides are TGCAGTGCTAGAGGACTAGCGTGGTATTTCAATGAGCAGTTCTTC.

The genes are TRBV7-2 and TRBJ2-5; no reliable D call. Trimming pared 3 bases from V and 5 bases from J, leaving 13 bases between. CDR3 length equals 14 residues. Germline values: CDR1 SGHTA, CDR2 FQGNSA. The CDR3 loop is CASSFSVTRETQYF. The CDR3 bases are TGTGCCAGCAGCTTTTCCGTCACACGGGAGACCCAGTACTTC. The whole variable domain, filled in from reference TRBV7-2 and TRBJ2-5, reads GAGVSQSPSNKVTEKGKDVELRCDPISGHTALYWYRQSLGQGLEFLIYFQGNSAPDKSGLPSDRFSAERTGGSVSTLTIQRTQQEDSAVYLCASSFSVTRETQYFGPGTRLLVL.

This clonotype was detected many times. The chain employs TRBV18 and TRBJ2-2; perhaps TRBD1 as D (6 bases). CDR1 KGHSH and CDR2 LQKENI come from the germline V gene. V dropped 1 base and J dropped 4 bases, with 7 bases sitting between them. The CDR3 runs 14 residues. Here the CDR3 reads CASSPRDTTGELFF. The CDR3 DNA reads as TGTGCCAGCTCACCACGGGACACCACCGGGGAGCTGTTTTTT. Full variable domain (rest looked up from reference TRBV18 and TRBJ2-2): NAGVMQNPRHLVRRRGQEARLRCSPMKGHSHVYWYRQLPEEGLKFMVYLQKENIIDESGMPKERFSAEFPKEGPSILRIQQVVRGDSAAYFCASSPRDTTGELFFGEGSRLTVL.

This clonotype appeared a few times. The genes are TRBV7-3 and TRBJ2-1, with a tentative D call TRBD2 (6 bases). Trimming removed 6 bases from V and 8 bases from J, with 17 bases in between. Looked up from germline, CDR1 is SGHTA and CDR2 is FQGTGA. This CDR3 is built from 14 residues. CDR3 sequence reads: CASSRNGGFDEQFF. The CDR3 bases are TGTGCCAGCAGTCGTAACGGGGGATTCGATGAGCAGTTCTTC.

This clonotype was found a few times. This rearrangement joins TRBV19 to TRBJ2-2, with a weak D call TRBD1 (6 bases). Germline CDR1 reads LNHDA; CDR2 reads SQIVND (reference sequence). Trimming pared 1 base from V and 5 bases from J, leaving 11 bases between. The CDR3 is made up of 15 amino acids. In DNA, the CDR3 is TGTGCCAGTAGTATAGGAGGGACAAGAACCGGGGAGCTGTTTTTT. As protein: CASSIGGTRTGELFF. The whole variable domain, remainder taken from reference TRBV19 and TRBJ2-2, is DGGITQSPKYLFRKEGQNVTLSCEQNLNHDAMYWYRQDPGQGLRLIYYSQIVNDFQKGDIAEGYSVSREKKESFPLTVTSAQKNPTAFYLCASSIGGTRTGELFFGEGSRLTVL.

In its sample, this clonotype was seen a few times. The rearrangement links TRBV10-3 to TRBJ1-1; D might be TRBD1 (5 bases). This CDR3 is 13 amino acids long. V lost 4 bases and J 5 bases, leaving 11 bases between the germline ends. From germline, CDR1 is ENHRY and CDR2 SYGVKD. The CDR3 region has the DNA TGTGCCATCAGTGGGGGGGTAAGGACTGAAGCTTTCTTT. Encoded protein: CAISGGVRTEAFF.

The chain employs TRBV5-1 and TRBJ1-1; D is uncertain. Between the trimmed V and J ends, which lost 2 bases and 0 bases, there was a span of 8 bases. The CDR3 contains 14 residues. Germline V gives CDR1 SGHRS, CDR2 YFSETQ. CDR3 loop: CASSFGDMNTEAFF. Written as DNA, the CDR3 is TGCGCCAGCAGCTTTGGCGACATGAACACTGAAGCTTTCTTT.

The rearrangement uses TRBV27 and TRBJ1-6; a possible D gene is TRBD1 (5 bases). This CDR3 contains 14 residues. V shed 8 bases and J shed 5 bases, with 13 bases lying between them. CDR1 and CDR2 from the germline V gene are MNHEY and SMNVEV (reference sequence). The CDR3 DNA sequence: TGTGCCAGCCGCCTGGGGGGGAATAATTCACCCCTCCACTTT. This translates into CASRLGGNNSPLHF.

The chain combines TRBV25-1 with TRBJ2-1; the match to TRBD1 covers 8 bases. The CDR3 length is 15 residues. Trimming at V came to 6 bases and at J to 6 bases, leaving 10 bases not matched to a gene. Looked up from germline, CDR1 is MGHDK and CDR2 is SYGVNS. DNA for the CDR3: TGTGCCAGCAGGGGTGACAGGGGAGGCATCAATGAGCAGTTCTTC. It yields the protein CASRGDRGGINEQFF.

In this sample, this clonotype turned up many times. The V gene is TRBV5-1, the J gene TRBJ2-5; D gene uncertain. The germline V and J ends were trimmed by 0 bases and 5 bases, with 5 bases remaining between them. Germline values: CDR1 SGHRS, CDR2 YFSETQ. This CDR3 region has 12 residues. The CDR3 coding sequence is TGCGCCAGCAGCTTGGGTGCGGAGACCCAGTACTTC. This sequence encodes CASSLGAETQYF. The full variable domain, rest sourced from reference TRBV5-1 and TRBJ2-5, is KAGVTQTPRYLIKTRGQQVTLSCSPISGHRSVSWYQQTPGQGLQFLFEYFSETQRNKGNFPGRFSGRQFSNSRSEMNVSTLELGDSALYLCASSLGAETQYFGPGTRLLVL.

This chain uses TRBV7-2 with TRBJ1-1; D ambiguous. Trimming removed 5 bases at V and 4 bases at J, with 17 bases between. This CDR3 has 15 amino acids. Per the germline V gene, CDR1 is SGHTA and CDR2 is FQGNSA. In DNA, the CDR3 is TGTGCCAGCAGCAAGACAATGTCGGGTGGCACTGAAGCTTTCTTT. Translating gives CASSKTMSGGTEAFF. The whole variable domain, remainder taken from reference TRBV7-2 and TRBJ1-1, is GAGVSQSPSNKVTEKGKDVELRCDPISGHTALYWYRQSLGQGLEFLIYFQGNSAPDKSGLPSDRFSAERTGGSVSTLTIQRTQQEDSAVYLCASSKTMSGGTEAFFGQGTRLTVV.

Ten or more counts support this clonotype. The chain couples TRBV4-1 to TRBJ2-6; possibly TRBD1 for D (5 bases). Trimming stripped 2 bases from V and 3 bases from J, with 11 bases between. Germline CDR1 MGHRA, CDR2 YSYEKL. This CDR3 contains 16 residues. The CDR3 is CASSQSGQLGANVLTF. In DNA, the CDR3 is TGCGCCAGCAGCCAAAGTGGACAACTTGGGGCCAACGTCCTGACTTTC.